This TCR beta chain was sequenced in a study of blood T cell repertoires in COVID-19. Overall study context: The samples span acute and convalescent COVID-19 from the United States, Italy and Spain. Sources were T cells, B-cell-depleted T cells, or PBMCs; the material itself was cDNA or gDNA.

TCRdb's table, derived via immunoSEQ multiplex PCR, lists solely in-frame clones and lacks some. The sample lists approximately 150,000 clones, around nine tenths occurring once. Seattle's enrolled individuals joined amid active infection and were then monitored longitudinally. V was shortened by 6 bases and J by 2 bases, with 14 bases between the two germline ends. Germline V CDR1 and CDR2: LGHDT, YNNKEL (reference sequence). The CDR3 totals 16 residues. The receptor comes from a woman of 80 years or more with COVID-19, enrolled during active disease. Sequenced input: peripheral blood. V usage is TRBV3-1 (or the pseudogene TRBV3-2) and J usage is TRBJ1-6; D call uncertain. CDR3 in amino acids: CASSFIQPAYNSPLHF. In nucleotides, the CDR3 is TGTGCCAGCAGTTTCATACAGCCAGCCTATAATTCACCCCTCCACTTT.